Shown below are 28 T cell receptor beta chains from a single sample sequenced in a study of CD8 T cells in ankylosing spondylitis. One entry per CDR3 protein results from TCRdb running MiXCR on the 5' RACE reads. Among some 87,000 distinct CDR3 sequences, around 30% were seen once, and the ten largest hold nearly 60%. The specimen was blood, either unsorted or a sorted T cell fraction (not recorded which). These receptor sequences come from a male donor with ankylosing spondylitis or in good health (not recorded which).

The chain has TRBV6-1 and TRBJ2-1, with D possibly being TRBD1 (7 bases). The CDR3 covers 14 residues. Germline V gene sequence: CDR1 MNHNS, CDR2 SASEGT. Trimming took off 2 bases at V and 5 bases at J, with 10 bases between the two ends. CDR3 DNA: TGTGCCAGCAGTGAACAGGGGGGAGACAATGAGCAGTTCTTC. This codes for CASSEQGGDNEQFF.

The chain employs TRBV28 and TRBJ1-2; D possibly corresponds to TRBD1 (6 bases). The CDR3 length is 14 residues. Germline V CDR1 and CDR2: MDHEN, SYDVKM. Trimming shortened V by 3 bases and J by 4 bases, and 12 bases separated the two germline ends. The CDR3 nucleotides read TGTGCCAGCAGTTTCAGACAGGTTCCCTATGGCTACACCTTC. Its translation is CASSFRQVPYGYTF.

The J gene is TRBJ2-1, the V gene TRBV2; 7 bases agree with TRBD2. V trimming: 4 bases; J trimming: 0 bases; junction bases outside the gene matches: 6. CDR1 SNHLY and CDR2 FYNNEI come from the germline V gene. The CDR3 spans 16 residues. CDR3 DNA: TGTGCCAGCAGTGGAGCGGGATCCCTCTCCTACAATGAGCAGTTCTTC. Amino acids: CASSGAGSLSYNEQFF.

The chain employs TRBV20-1 and TRBJ1-1, with a weak D call TRBD1 (6 bases). This CDR3 contains 13 residues. Trimming removed 5 bases from V and 1 base from J, with 11 bases in between. The V gene's germline CDR1 is DFQATT and CDR2 SNEGSKA (reference sequence). DNA of the CDR3: TGCAGTGCTGGGGGGGCCTGGAACACTGAAGCTTTCTTT. Protein sequence: CSAGGAWNTEAFF.

This clonotype has more than one count but fewer than ten. The CDR3 region is CASSRGQRETQYF. The CDR3 region has the DNA TGTGCCAGCAGCAGGGGACAGCGAGAGACCCAGTACTTC. The chain links TRBV9 to TRBJ2-5; 7 bases are shared with TRBD1. CDR3 length equals 13 residues. The V gene end was trimmed by 4 bases and the J gene end by 4 bases; junction bases not matched to a gene: 4. Germline lookup yields CDR1 SGDLS and CDR2 YYNGEE.

V gene TRBV20-1 combines with J gene TRBJ2-5; 9 bases are a match to TRBD2. J gave up 7 bases and V 5 bases, and 14 bases lay outside the gene matches. CDR3 length: 15 amino acids. Looked up from germline, CDR1 is DFQATT and CDR2 is SNEGSKA (reference sequence). The CDR3 here is CSAEHGTSSPATQYF. Here the CDR3 DNA reads TGCAGTGCTGAGCACGGGACTAGCAGTCCGGCGACCCAGTACTTC.

This clonotype was seen many times. The genes are TRBV2 and TRBJ1-1; no definite D call. V was trimmed by 7 bases and J by 1 base, leaving 10 bases between them. This CDR3 has 13 residues. Germline V CDR1 and CDR2: SNHLY, FYNNEI. The CDR3 DNA follows: TGTGCCAGCACCCCGGGGTCGAACACTGAAGCTTTCTTT. As protein: CASTPGSNTEAFF.

This chain uses TRBV19 with TRBJ1-2, with unresolved D. V gave up 3 bases and J gave up 0 bases, with 5 bases separating them. This CDR3 spans 13 amino acids. Germline CDR1 LNHDA, CDR2 SQIVND (reference sequence). The CDR3 loop is CASSMSTNYGYTF. CDR3 in DNA: TGTGCCAGTAGTATGTCGACTAACTATGGCTACACCTTC. Full variable domain (rest looked up from reference TRBV19 and TRBJ1-2): DGGITQSPKYLFRKEGQNVTLSCEQNLNHDAMYWYRQDPGQGLRLIYYSQIVNDFQKGDIAEGYSVSREKKESFPLTVTSAQKNPTAFYLCASSMSTNYGYTFGSGTRLTVV.

This chain uses TRBV28 with TRBJ2-5; D might be TRBD2 (5 bases). V was cut by 6 bases and J by 2 bases, with 10 bases left in between. The CDR3 totals 13 residues. Germline V gene data show CDR1 as MDHEN and CDR2 as SYDVKM. This chain's CDR3 is CASRTTRQETQYF. CDR3 DNA: TGTGCCAGCAGAACCACTAGACAAGAGACCCAGTACTTC. Variable domain in full (rest from reference TRBV28 and TRBJ2-5): DVKVTQSSRYLVKRTGEKVFLECVQDMDHENMFWYRQDPGLGLRLIYFSYDVKMKEKGDIPEGYSVSREKKERFSLILESASTNQTSMYLCASRTTRQETQYFGPGTRLLVL.

The J gene is TRBJ1-1, the V gene TRBV18, with D unclear. The CDR3 runs 15 residues. Per germline, CDR1 KGHSH and CDR2 LQKENI. V lost 3 bases, J lost 5 bases, and 16 bases lay in between. CDR3: CASSPRAGARTEAFF. The DNA of the CDR3 is TGTGCCAGCTCACCGAGGGCAGGCGCACGAACTGAAGCTTTCTTT.

J is TRBJ2-6 and V is TRBV5-1, with D maybe TRBD1 (5 bases). The CDR3 length is 16 residues. CDR1 and CDR2 from the germline V gene are SGHRS and YFSETQ. The V end lost 3 bases, the J end lost 8 bases, and 18 bases lay between the germline ends. CDR3 nucleotide sequence: TGCGCCAGCAGCTATTTAGGGGCTCTGGGGCCCAACGTCCTGACTTTC. Protein product: CASSYLGALGPNVLTF.

The V call is TRBV7-6, the J call TRBJ2-1; the match to TRBD2 covers 8 bases. V shed 5 bases, J shed 8 bases, and the junction held 11 bases outside the gene matches. Germline lookup yields CDR1 SGHVS and CDR2 FNYEAQ. This CDR3 contains 15 residues. The CDR3 region is CASSQRVVAGHEQFF. The CDR3 region has the DNA TGTGCCAGCAGCCAAAGGGTGGTAGCGGGACATGAGCAGTTCTTC.

This clonotype was detected a few times. This CDR3 reads CATSRASRNTEAFF. The CDR3 nucleotides read TGTGCCACCAGCAGAGCAAGCAGGAACACTGAAGCTTTCTTT. This rearrangement joins TRBV15 to TRBJ1-1; D is unresolved. Trimming stripped 1 base from V and 1 base from J, with 7 bases between. Germline loops: CDR1 LNHNV, CDR2 YYDKDF (reference sequence). This CDR3 comprises 14 residues.

This clonotype was found many times. The chain has TRBV18 and TRBJ2-1; D might be TRBD1 (5 bases). The V and J ends lost 3 bases and 3 bases respectively, with 9 bases between them. Looked up from germline, CDR1 is KGHSH and CDR2 is LQKENI. The CDR3 is 14 residues long. The CDR3 region has the DNA TGTGCCAGCTCACCGTTGACAGACTACAATGAGCAGTTCTTC. It translates to CASSPLTDYNEQFF.

A few counts support this clonotype. The chain links TRBV7-2 to TRBJ2-2; D possibly corresponds to TRBD1 (7 bases). The CDR3 sequence is 16 residues long. The V gene's germline CDR1 is SGHTA and CDR2 FQGNSA. The V and J ends lost 0 bases and 4 bases respectively, with 12 bases between them. CDR3 in amino acids: CASSLARQGGTGELFF. Here the CDR3 DNA reads TGTGCCAGCAGCTTAGCTAGACAGGGAGGCACCGGGGAGCTGTTTTTT.

This clonotype has a count of ten or more. The gene calls are TRBV20-1 and TRBJ2-1; TRBD2 aligns across 14 bases. Germline-derived CDR1 and CDR2 are DFQATT and SNEGSKA (reference sequence). The trim removed 6 bases at V and 7 bases at J, leaving 2 bases unmatched. This CDR3 region has 13 residues. The CDR3 region is CSAGTSGGNEQFF. As DNA, the CDR3 is TGCAGTGCCGGGACTAGCGGGGGAAATGAGCAGTTCTTC.

The chain employs TRBV7-9 and TRBJ1-3; 9 bases map to TRBD1. After removal of 5 bases from V and 3 bases from J, the junction contained 5 bases not matched to a gene. Per germline, CDR1 SEHNR and CDR2 FQNEAQ (reference sequence). The CDR3 has 15 amino acids. In DNA, the CDR3 is TGTGCCAGCAGCAAACAGGGGGCGAGTGGAAACACCATATATTTT. Amino acid sequence: CASSKQGASGNTIYF.

In its sample, this clonotype was seen a few times. CDR3: CASSQEGQSALHF. CDR3 bases: TGTGCCAGCAGCCAAGAGGGGCAATCGGCCCTCCACTTT. This sequence joins TRBV3-1 and TRBJ1-6, with D tentatively TRBD1 (5 bases). From germline, CDR1 is LGHDT and CDR2 YNNKEL (reference sequence). V lost 0 bases and J lost 14, with 11 bases in between. The CDR3 loop spans 13 amino acids. The full variable domain, its missing parts supplied by reference TRBV3-1 and TRBJ1-6, is DTAVSQTPKYLVTQMGNDKSIKCEQNLGHDTMYWYKQDSKKFLKIMFSYNNKELIINETVPNRFSPKSPDKAHLNLHINSLELGDSAVYFCASSQEGQSALHFGNGTRLTVT.

This clonotype showed up many times. The chain has TRBV25-1 and TRBJ1-2, with a possible D match to TRBD1 (6 bases). This CDR3 is 13 amino acids long. Trimming stripped 4 bases from V and 4 bases from J, with 10 bases between. Germline values: CDR1 MGHDK, CDR2 SYGVNS. The CDR3 nucleotides are TGTGCCAGCAGTGGGGTCAGGGGCTATGGCTACACCTTC. The encoded protein is CASSGVRGYGYTF.

This clonotype was seen a handful of times. The genes are TRBV2 and TRBJ1-1; no clear D gene. Trimming shortened V by 10 bases and J by 0 bases, and 15 bases separated the two germline ends. Germline V gene lookup returns CDR1 SNHLY and CDR2 FYNNEI. The CDR3 extends over 14 amino acids. CDR3 sequence reads: CATGRQLMNTEAFF. The CDR3 nucleotides are TGTGCCACAGGCCGCCAGTTAATGAACACTGAAGCTTTCTTT.

This chain connects TRBV11-1 to TRBJ1-5; D remains unclear. This CDR3 is built from 11 residues. V lost 7 bases and J 9 bases, leaving 10 bases between the germline ends. Germline V gives CDR1 SGHAT, CDR2 FQDESV (reference sequence). This CDR3 reads CASTGVRPQHF. In DNA form, the CDR3 reads TGTGCCAGCACCGGGGTGAGGCCCCAGCATTTT.

This rearrangement joins TRBV10-3 to TRBJ1-4; D not resolved. Germline CDR1 and CDR2: ENHRY and SYGVKD. The CDR3 contains 11 residues. Trimming took 6 bases from V and 5 from J, leaving 4 bases between them. The CDR3 loop is CAISENEKLFF. CDR3 DNA: TGTGCCATCAGCGAAAATGAAAAACTGTTTTTT.

This clonotype was counted a few times. The chain is built from TRBV5-1 and TRBJ1-1; D perhaps matches TRBD1 (6 bases). Germline loops: CDR1 SGHRS, CDR2 YFSETQ. Trimming removed 1 base at V and 8 bases at J, with 12 bases between. The CDR3 has 13 residues. The CDR3 nucleotides read TGCGCCAGCAGCTTGATACAGGGAGGAGAAGCTTTCTTT. Translating gives CASSLIQGGEAFF.

This chain connects TRBV7-9 to TRBJ1-1; D gene unclear. This CDR3 is 13 amino acids long. V was trimmed by 5 bases and J by 3 bases, leaving 10 bases between them. Germline loops: CDR1 SEHNR, CDR2 FQNEAQ (reference sequence). CDR3 loop: CASSPAGYTEAFF. The DNA for the CDR3 is TGTGCCAGCAGCCCAGCGGGGTACACTGAAGCTTTCTTT.

The chain combines TRBV10-2 with TRBJ2-5; the D is unclear. Trimming cost V 8 bases and J 1 base, with 14 bases left between them. Per the germline V gene, CDR1 is WSHSY and CDR2 is SAAADI. The CDR3 loop spans 14 amino acids. The CDR3 bases are TGCGCCAGCTCAGAACTCGGCCGCCAAGAGACCCAGTACTTC. Protein product: CASSELGRQETQYF.

There are a few counts of this clonotype. The chain is built from TRBV7-3 and TRBJ2-1; TRBD2 might be the D (6 bases). V was cut by 4 bases and J by 7 bases, with 11 bases left in between. The CDR3 runs 13 residues. Germline V gives CDR1 SGHTA, CDR2 FQGTGA. CDR3 protein: CASSSGGKNEQFF. The CDR3 DNA reads as TGTGCCAGCAGCTCCGGGGGTAAAAATGAGCAGTTCTTC.

V is TRBV4-1 and J is TRBJ1-5, with unresolved D. CDR3 length: 15 residues. Between the trimmed V and J ends, which lost 3 bases and 2 bases, there was a span of 11 bases. Germline CDR1 is MGHRA and CDR2 is YSYEKL. CDR3 sequence (DNA): TGCGCCAGCAGCCAGGGAGGTGCGGGCAATCAGCCCCAGCATTTT. The encoded protein is CASSQGGAGNQPQHF.

This clonotype appeared many times. The chain couples TRBV20-1 to TRBJ2-7; 9 bases line up with TRBD1. With 3 bases clipped from V and 6 bases from J, the junction kept 6 bases outside the gene matches. The CDR3 runs 13 residues. The germline gives CDR1 DFQATT, CDR2 SNEGSKA (reference sequence). The CDR3 nucleotides are TGCAGTGCTAGGGACAGGGGTTTCCGCGAGCAGTACTTC. Protein product: CSARDRGFREQYF.